The next 15 T cell receptor beta chains were all read from a single sample in a study of glioma-infiltrating T cells. Using RNA template, CDR3s of TCR alpha and beta were amplified with iRepertoire arm-PCR. TCRdb passed the multiplex PCR reads through MiXCR, listing each CDR3 protein once. Of 150,000 or so distinct CDR3 sequences listed, roughly two fifths were seen once; the top ten hold roughly 20%. The sample was glioma tissue, nonneoplastic brain tissue, or PBMCs (not recorded which). Source of these receptors: a human donor with low-grade glioma or glioblastoma, undergoing nonglioma brain surgery, or in good health (not recorded which).

This clonotype was seen repeatedly, ten times or more. This sequence joins TRBV6-1 and TRBJ2-1; no firm D call. This CDR3 is built from 11 residues. CDR1 and CDR2 from the germline V gene are MNHNS and SASEGT. V shed 3 bases and J shed 11 bases, with 8 bases lying between them. This CDR3 is CASSEYPKQFF. CDR3 bases: TGTGCCAGCAGTGAGTACCCAAAGCAGTTCTTC.

The chain is built from TRBV20-1 and TRBJ2-3; D is perhaps TRBD1 (6 bases). Per the germline V gene, CDR1 is DFQATT and CDR2 is SNEGSKA (reference sequence). V lost 5 bases, J lost 6 bases, and 12 bases lay in between. This CDR3 region has 12 residues. CDR3 nucleotide sequence: TGCAGTGCTCACGGGACACACGATACGCAGTATTTT. Translated: CSAHGTHDTQYF.

The chain links TRBV15 to TRBJ2-1, with a tentative D call TRBD1 (5 bases). CDR1 and CDR2 (germline): LNHNV, YYDKDF (reference sequence). The V end lost 3 bases, the J end lost 0 bases, and 9 bases lay between the germline ends. This CDR3 is built from 15 residues. CDR3 amino acids: CATSRQGGSYNEQFF. CDR3 bases: TGTGCCACCAGCAGGCAGGGCGGCTCCTACAATGAGCAGTTCTTC.

The rearrangement links TRBV2 to TRBJ2-7, with unresolved D. The CDR3 spans 13 residues. Trimming pared 6 bases from V and 4 bases from J, leaving 13 bases between. The germline CDR1 and CDR2 sequences are SNHLY and FYNNEI. Here the CDR3 DNA reads TGTGCCAGCAGGTTCTCGGAAACTTACGAGCAGTACTTC. Its translation: CASRFSETYEQYF.

The chain employs TRBV6-6 and TRBJ2-3; TRBD2 aligns across 8 bases. Germline CDR1 reads MNHNY; CDR2 reads SVGAGI (reference sequence). The CDR3 length is 15 residues. The J segment lost 5 bases and the V segment lost 6 bases, leaving 10 bases of the junction unmatched. CDR3 coding DNA: TGTGCCAGCAGCCCACCGGGACTAGAGGGAGATACGCAGTATTTT. Translation: CASSPPGLEGDTQYF.

The rearrangement links TRBV6-6 to TRBJ2-3; the D gene is possibly TRBD2 (5 bases). CDR1 and CDR2 (germline): MNHNY, SVGAGI (reference sequence). With 2 bases removed from V and 1 base from J, the gap between germline ends came to 7 bases. The CDR3 extends over 14 amino acids. The CDR3 DNA follows: TGTGCCAGCAGTTACGCGGGCCGCACAGATACGCAGTATTTT. Its translation: CASSYAGRTDTQYF.

V gene TRBV18 combines with J gene TRBJ2-7, with 8 bases that match TRBD2. CDR1 is KGHSH, CDR2 LQKENI, per germline. Losses at the gene ends were 11 bases for V and 2 bases for J; bases not matched to a gene: 8. The CDR3 extends over 13 amino acids. The CDR3 reads CASRGGLTYEQYF. The CDR3 DNA follows: TGTGCCTCGCGCGGGGGGTTAACCTACGAGCAGTACTTC.

The chain carries TRBV15 and TRBJ2-5; the D gene is possibly TRBD2 (6 bases). Germline V gives CDR1 LNHNV, CDR2 YYDKDF (reference sequence). The CDR3 is 14 residues long. The V end was cut by 4 bases, the J end by 0 bases, with 9 bases between. The CDR3 DNA reads as TGTGCCACCAGCAAACGGAGGGACCAAGAGACCCAGTACTTC. This codes for CATSKRRDQETQYF.

This clonotype was seen only a few times. V gene TRBV7-9 combines with J gene TRBJ2-1, with D unresolved. CDR1 is SEHNR, CDR2 FQNEAQ, per germline (reference sequence). This CDR3 spans 14 amino acids. V lost 6 bases to trimming and J lost 7 bases, with 16 bases between them. CDR3 nucleotide sequence: TGTGCCAGCAGTTATAATACGGTTTCAAATGAGCAGTTCTTC. Its translation: CASSYNTVSNEQFF.

The chain combines TRBV6-2 or TRBV6-3 with TRBJ1-4, with D possibly TRBD1 on 6 matching bases. The CDR3 totals 16 residues. Germline-derived CDR1 and CDR2 are MNHEY and SVGEGT. Trimming stripped 6 bases from V and 3 bases from J, with 17 bases between. The CDR3 sequence is CASSFRRGRANEKLFF. In DNA, the CDR3 is TGTGCCAGCAGCTTCCGGAGGGGGAGGGCTAATGAAAAACTGTTTTTT.

This clonotype appeared a few times. This chain connects TRBV7-6 to TRBJ1-1; no firm D call. This CDR3 contains 12 residues. Germline assignment: CDR1 SGHVS and CDR2 FNYEAQ. V lost 5 bases, J lost 6 bases, and 10 bases lay in between. The CDR3 protein is CASSQMGAEAFF. The CDR3 region has the DNA TGTGCCAGCAGCCAAATGGGAGCTGAAGCTTTCTTT.

The V gene is TRBV7-2, the J gene TRBJ2-3; TRBD1 or TRBD2 may be the D gene (7 bases each). This CDR3 has 16 amino acids. Trimming shortened V by 4 bases and J by 6 bases, and 20 bases separated the two germline ends. CDR1 and CDR2 (germline): SGHTA, FQGNSA. CDR3 bases: TGTGCCAGCAGCTCCGCAGGGGGAGGGCCTCAGGATACGCAGTATTTT. As protein: CASSSAGGGPQDTQYF. Based on the CDR3 plus reference TRBV7-2 and TRBJ2-3, the full variable domain is GAGVSQSPSNKVTEKGKDVELRCDPISGHTALYWYRQSLGQGLEFLIYFQGNSAPDKSGLPSDRFSAERTGGSVSTLTIQRTQQEDSAVYLCASSSAGGGPQDTQYFGPGTRLTVL.

CDR3 amino acids: CASSEIRSYTDTQYF. CDR3 coding DNA: TGTGCCAGCAGTGAAATACGGAGTTACACAGATACGCAGTATTTT. The chain combines TRBV6-1 with TRBJ2-3; D is uncertain. V was trimmed by 2 bases and J by 2 bases, leaving 11 bases between them. The CDR3 has 15 residues. The germline gives CDR1 MNHNS, CDR2 SASEGT.

This clonotype was counted many times. This chain uses TRBV18 with TRBJ2-7; perhaps TRBD2 as D (5 bases). CDR1 KGHSH and CDR2 LQKENI come from the germline V gene. The CDR3 covers 13 residues. Trimming took off 0 bases at V and 4 bases at J, with 7 bases between the two ends. CDR3 region: CASSPPPGYEQYF. The DNA for the CDR3 is TGTGCCAGCTCACCACCTCCGGGATACGAGCAGTACTTC.

J is TRBJ1-5 and V is TRBV10-3; TRBD1 matches at 7 bases. Germline values: CDR1 ENHRY, CDR2 SYGVKD. The CDR3 sequence is 13 residues long. Losses at the gene ends were 3 bases for V and 10 bases for J; bases not matched to a gene: 6. The CDR3 is CAISEQGREPQHF. The CDR3 nucleotides read TGTGCCATCAGTGAACAGGGGAGGGAACCCCAGCATTTT.